The sequence of this T cell receptor beta chain was determined in a study of T and B cells in COVID-19 patients. Each TRB amplification used roughly 230-550 ng of genomic DNA from blood. The CDR3 has 15 amino acids. From germline, CDR1 is SQVTM and CDR2 ANQGSEA. The junction had 12 bases not matched to a gene; V was cut back by 4 bases and J by 4 bases. Sample share makes this clonotype medium-sized. BIOMED2 TRB-A/B primer pools were used in multiplex TRB PCR. TCRdb analysed the multiplex PCR reads with MiXCR anew, one entry per CDR3 protein. The sample has more than 7,000 distinct CDR3 sequences, roughly two fifths seen once.

The source is a human donor who had recovered from COVID-19. Sample: blood. The chain uses TRBV29-1 and TRBJ2-5, with 7 nucleotides matching TRBD2. The CDR3 here is CSVVLNVGGGETQYF. DNA for the CDR3: TGCAGCGTTGTTTTGAATGTGGGGGGGGGAGAGACCCAGTACTTC.